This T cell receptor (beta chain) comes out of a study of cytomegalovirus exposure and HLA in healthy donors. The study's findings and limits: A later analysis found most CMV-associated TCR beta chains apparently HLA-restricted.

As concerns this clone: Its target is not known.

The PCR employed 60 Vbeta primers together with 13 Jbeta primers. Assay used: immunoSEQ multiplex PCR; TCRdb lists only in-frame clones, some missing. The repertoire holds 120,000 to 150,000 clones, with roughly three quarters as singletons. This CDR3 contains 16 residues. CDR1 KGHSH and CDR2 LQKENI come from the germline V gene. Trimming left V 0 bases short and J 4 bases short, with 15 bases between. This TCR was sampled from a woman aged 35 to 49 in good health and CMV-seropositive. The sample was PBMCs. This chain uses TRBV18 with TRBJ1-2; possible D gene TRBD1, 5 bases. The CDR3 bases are TGTGCCAGCTCACCACCTAGTACAGGCTCGGCCTATGGCTACACCTTC. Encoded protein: CASSPPSTGSAYGYTF.